This T cell receptor (beta chain) is from a study of T and B cells in COVID-19 patients. Each TRB amplification used roughly 240-550 ng of genomic DNA from blood. The germline V gene has CDR1 MNHNS and CDR2 SASEGT. The CDR3 is made up of 14 amino acids. Trimming removed 4 bases at V and 6 bases at J, with 13 bases between. Multiplex PCR with BIOMED2 TRB-A/B primer pools amplified TRB rearrangements. TCRdb analysed the multiplex PCR reads with MiXCR anew, one entry per CDR3 protein. This table holds 15,000 to 20,000 distinct CDR3 sequences, about 36% found once. By sample share, this clonotype is medium-sized.

Input material: blood. This TCR came from a human donor with active COVID-19. The chain carries TRBV6-1 and TRBJ2-1; D might be TRBD2 (5 bases). CDR3 loop: CASSVLRGSNEQFF. CDR3 nucleotides: TGTGCCAGCAGTGTACTGAGAGGGAGCAATGAGCAGTTCTTC.